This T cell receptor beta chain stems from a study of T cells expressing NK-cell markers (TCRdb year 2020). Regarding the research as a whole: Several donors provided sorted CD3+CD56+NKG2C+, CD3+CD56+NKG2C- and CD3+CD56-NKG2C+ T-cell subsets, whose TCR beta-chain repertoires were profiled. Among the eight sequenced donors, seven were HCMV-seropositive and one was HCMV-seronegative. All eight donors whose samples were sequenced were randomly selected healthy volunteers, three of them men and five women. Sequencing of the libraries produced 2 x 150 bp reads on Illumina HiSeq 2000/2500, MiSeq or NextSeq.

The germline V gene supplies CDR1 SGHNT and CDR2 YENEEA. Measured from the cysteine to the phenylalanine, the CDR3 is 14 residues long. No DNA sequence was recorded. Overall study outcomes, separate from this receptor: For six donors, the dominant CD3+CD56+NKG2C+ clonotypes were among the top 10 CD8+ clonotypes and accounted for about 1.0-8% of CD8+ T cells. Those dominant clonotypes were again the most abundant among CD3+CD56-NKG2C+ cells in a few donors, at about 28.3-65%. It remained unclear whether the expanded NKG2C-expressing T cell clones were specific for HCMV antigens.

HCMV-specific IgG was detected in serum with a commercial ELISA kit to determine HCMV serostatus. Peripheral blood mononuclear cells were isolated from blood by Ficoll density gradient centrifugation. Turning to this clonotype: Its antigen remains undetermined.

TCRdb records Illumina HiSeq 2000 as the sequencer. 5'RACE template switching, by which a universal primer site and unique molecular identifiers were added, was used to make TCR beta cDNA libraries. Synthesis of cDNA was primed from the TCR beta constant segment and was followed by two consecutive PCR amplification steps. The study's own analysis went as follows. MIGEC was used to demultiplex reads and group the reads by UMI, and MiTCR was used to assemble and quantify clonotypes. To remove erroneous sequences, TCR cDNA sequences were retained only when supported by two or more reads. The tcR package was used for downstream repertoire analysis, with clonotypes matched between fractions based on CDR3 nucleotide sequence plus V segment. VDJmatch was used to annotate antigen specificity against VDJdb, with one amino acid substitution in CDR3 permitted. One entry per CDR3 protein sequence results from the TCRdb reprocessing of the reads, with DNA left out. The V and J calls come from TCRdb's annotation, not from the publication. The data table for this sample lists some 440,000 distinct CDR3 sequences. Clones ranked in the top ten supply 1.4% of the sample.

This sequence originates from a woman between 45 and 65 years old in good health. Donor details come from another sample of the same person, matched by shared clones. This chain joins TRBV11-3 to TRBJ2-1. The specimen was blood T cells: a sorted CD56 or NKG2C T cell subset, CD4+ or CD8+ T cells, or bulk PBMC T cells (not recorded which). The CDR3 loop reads CASSPSRVYNEQFF. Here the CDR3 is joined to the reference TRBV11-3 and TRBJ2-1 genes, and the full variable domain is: EAGVVQSPRYKIIEKKQPVAFWCNPISGHNTLYWYLQNLGQGPELLIRYENEEAVDDSQLPKDRFSAERLKGVDSTLKIQPAELGDSAVYLCASSPSRVYNEQFFGPGTRLTVL.